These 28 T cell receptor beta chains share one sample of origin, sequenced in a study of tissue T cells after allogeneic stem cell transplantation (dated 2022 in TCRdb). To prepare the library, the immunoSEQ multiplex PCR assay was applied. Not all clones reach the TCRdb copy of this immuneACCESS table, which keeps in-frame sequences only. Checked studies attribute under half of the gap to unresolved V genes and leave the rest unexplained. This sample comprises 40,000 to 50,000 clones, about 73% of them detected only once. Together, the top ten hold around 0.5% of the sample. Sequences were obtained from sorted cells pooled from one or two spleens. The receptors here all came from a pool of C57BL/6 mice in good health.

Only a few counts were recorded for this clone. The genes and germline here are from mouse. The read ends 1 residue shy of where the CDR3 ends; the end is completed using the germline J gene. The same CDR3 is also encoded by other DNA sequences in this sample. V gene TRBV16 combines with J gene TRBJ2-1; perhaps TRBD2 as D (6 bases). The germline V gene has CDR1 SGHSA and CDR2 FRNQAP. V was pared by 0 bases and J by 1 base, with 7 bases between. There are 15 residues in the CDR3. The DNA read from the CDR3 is TGTGCAAGCAGCTTAGATTGGGGGAACTATGCTGAGCAGTTC. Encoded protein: CASSLDWGNYAEQF. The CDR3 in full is CASSLDWGNYAEQFF. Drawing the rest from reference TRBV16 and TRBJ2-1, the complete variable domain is NAGVIQTPRHKVTGKGQEATLWCEPISGHSAVFWYRQTIVQGLEFLTYFRNQAPIDDSGMPKERFSAQMPNQSHSTLKIQSTQPQDSAVYLCASSLDWGNYAEQFFGPGTRLTVL.

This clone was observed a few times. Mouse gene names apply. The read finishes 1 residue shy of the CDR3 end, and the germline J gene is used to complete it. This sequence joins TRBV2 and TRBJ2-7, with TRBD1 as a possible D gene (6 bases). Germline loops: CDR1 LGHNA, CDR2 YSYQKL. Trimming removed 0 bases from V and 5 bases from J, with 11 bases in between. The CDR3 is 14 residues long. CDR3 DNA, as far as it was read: TGTGCCAGCAGCCAAGACAGGGGAAGGGATGAACAGTAC. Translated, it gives CASSQDRGRDEQY. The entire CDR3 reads CASSQDRGRDEQYF.

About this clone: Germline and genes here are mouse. The sequenced CDR3 bases are TGTGCCAGCAGTCTGACAGGGGGAGAAAGATTATTT. Translated, it gives CASSLTGGERLF. The full CDR3 protein reads CASSLTGGERLFF. The rearrangement uses TRBV19 and TRBJ1-4; 9 bases map to TRBD1. The read comes to an end 1 residue before the CDR3 does, leaving the germline J gene to fill in the end. V lost 4 bases, J lost 8 bases, and 3 bases stayed unmatched. Looked up from germline, CDR1 is FNHDT and CDR2 is SITEND (reference sequence). The CDR3 length is 13 residues.

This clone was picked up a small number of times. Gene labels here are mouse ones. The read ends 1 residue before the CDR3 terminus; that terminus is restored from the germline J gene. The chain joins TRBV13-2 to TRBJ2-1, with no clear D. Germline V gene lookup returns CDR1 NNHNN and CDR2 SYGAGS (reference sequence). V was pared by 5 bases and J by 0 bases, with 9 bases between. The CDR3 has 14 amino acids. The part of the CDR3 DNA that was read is TGTGCCAGCGGCCCCGGATCTAACTATGCTGAGCAGTTC. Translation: CASGPGSNYAEQF. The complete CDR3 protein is CASGPGSNYAEQFF.

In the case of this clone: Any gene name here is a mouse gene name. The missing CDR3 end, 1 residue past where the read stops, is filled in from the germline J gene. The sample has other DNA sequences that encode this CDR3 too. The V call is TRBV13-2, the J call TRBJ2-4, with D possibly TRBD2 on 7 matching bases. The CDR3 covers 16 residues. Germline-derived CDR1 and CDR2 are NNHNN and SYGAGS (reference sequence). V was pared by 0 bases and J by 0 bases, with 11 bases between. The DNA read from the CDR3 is TGTGCCAGCGGTGATGCTAGGGGGGGTAGTCAAAACACCTTGTAC. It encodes CASGDARGGSQNTLY. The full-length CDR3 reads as CASGDARGGSQNTLYF.

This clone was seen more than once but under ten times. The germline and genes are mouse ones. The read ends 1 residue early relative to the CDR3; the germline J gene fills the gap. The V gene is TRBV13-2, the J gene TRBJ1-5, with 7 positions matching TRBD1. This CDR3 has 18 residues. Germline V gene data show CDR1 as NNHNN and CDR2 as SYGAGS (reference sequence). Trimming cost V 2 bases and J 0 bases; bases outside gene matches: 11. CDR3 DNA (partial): TGTGCCAGCGGTGACCCGGGACAGCAAAACTATAACAACCAGGCTCCGCTT. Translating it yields CASGDPGQQNYNNQAPL. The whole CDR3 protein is CASGDPGQQNYNNQAPLF.

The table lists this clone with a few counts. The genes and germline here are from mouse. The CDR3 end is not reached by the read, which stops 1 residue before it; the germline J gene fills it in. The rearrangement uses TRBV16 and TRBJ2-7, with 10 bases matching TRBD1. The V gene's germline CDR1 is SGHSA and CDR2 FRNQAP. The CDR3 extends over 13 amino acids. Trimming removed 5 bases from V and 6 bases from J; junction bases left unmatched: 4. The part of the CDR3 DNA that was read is TGTGCAAGCAGCATCGACAGGGGGCTTGAACAGTAC. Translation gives CASSIDRGLEQY. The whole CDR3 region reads CASSIDRGLEQYF.

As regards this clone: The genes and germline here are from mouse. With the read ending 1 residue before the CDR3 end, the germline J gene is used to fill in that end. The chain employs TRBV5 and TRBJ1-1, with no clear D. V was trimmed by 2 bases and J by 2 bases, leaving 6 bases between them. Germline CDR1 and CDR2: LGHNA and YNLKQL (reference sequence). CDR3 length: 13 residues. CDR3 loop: CASSQPDNTEVFF. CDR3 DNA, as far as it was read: TGTGCCAGCAGCCAACCCGACAACACAGAAGTCTTC.

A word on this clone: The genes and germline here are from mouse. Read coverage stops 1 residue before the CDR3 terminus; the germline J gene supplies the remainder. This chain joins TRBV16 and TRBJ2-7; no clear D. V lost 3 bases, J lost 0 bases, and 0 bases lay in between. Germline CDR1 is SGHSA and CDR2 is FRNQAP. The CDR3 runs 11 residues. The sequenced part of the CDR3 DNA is TGTGCAAGCAGCTTCTCCTATGAACAGTAC. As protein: CASSFSYEQY. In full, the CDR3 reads CASSFSYEQYF.

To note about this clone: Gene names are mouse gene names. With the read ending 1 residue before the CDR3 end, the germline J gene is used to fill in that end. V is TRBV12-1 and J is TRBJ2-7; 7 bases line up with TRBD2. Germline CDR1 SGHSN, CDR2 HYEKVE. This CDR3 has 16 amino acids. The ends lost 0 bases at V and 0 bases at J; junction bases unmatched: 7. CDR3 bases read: TGTGCCAGCTCTCTCGAGGACTGGAGGAGCTCCTATGAACAGTAC. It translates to CASSLEDWRSSYEQY. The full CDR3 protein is CASSLEDWRSSYEQYF.

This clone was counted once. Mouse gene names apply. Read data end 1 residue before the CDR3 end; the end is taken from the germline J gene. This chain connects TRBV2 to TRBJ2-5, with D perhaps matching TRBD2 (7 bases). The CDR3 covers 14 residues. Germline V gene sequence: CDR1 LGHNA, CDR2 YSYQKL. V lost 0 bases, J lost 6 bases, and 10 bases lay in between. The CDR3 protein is CASSQEGGQDTQYF. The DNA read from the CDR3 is TGTGCCAGCAGCCAAGAAGGGGGGCAGGACACCCAGTAC.

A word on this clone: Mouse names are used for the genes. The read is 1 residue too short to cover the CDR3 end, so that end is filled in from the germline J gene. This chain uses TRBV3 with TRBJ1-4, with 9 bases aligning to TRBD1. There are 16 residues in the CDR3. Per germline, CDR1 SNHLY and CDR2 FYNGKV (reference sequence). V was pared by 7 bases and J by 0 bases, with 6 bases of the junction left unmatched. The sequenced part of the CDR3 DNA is TGTGCCAGCAACCCGGGACAGGGATTTTCCAACGAAAGATTATTT. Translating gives CASNPGQGFSNERLF. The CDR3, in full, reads CASNPGQGFSNERLFF.

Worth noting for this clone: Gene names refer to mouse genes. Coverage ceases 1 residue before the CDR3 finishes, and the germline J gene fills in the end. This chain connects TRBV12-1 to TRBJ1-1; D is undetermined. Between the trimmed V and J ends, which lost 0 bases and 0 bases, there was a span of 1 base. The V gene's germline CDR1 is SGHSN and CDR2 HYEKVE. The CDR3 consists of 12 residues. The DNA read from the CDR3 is TGTGCCAGCTCTCTCACAAACACAGAAGTCTTC. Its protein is CASSLTNTEVF. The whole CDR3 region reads CASSLTNTEVFF.

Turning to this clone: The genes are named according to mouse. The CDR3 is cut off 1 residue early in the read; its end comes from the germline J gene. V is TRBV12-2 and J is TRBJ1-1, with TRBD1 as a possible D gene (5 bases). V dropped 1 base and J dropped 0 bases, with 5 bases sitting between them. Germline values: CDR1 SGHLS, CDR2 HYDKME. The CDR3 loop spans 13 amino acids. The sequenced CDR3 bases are TGTGCCAGCTCTCTGGGACAGAACACAGAAGTCTTC. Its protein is CASSLGQNTEVF. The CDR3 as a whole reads CASSLGQNTEVFF.

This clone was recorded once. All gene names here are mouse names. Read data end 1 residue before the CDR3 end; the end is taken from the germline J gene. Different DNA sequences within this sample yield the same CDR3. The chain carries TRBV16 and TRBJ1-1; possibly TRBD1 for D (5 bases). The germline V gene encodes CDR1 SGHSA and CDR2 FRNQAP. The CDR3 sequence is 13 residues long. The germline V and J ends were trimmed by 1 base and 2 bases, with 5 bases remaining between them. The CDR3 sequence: CASSLGGNTEVFF. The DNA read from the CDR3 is TGTGCAAGCAGCTTAGGGGGCAACACAGAAGTCTTC.

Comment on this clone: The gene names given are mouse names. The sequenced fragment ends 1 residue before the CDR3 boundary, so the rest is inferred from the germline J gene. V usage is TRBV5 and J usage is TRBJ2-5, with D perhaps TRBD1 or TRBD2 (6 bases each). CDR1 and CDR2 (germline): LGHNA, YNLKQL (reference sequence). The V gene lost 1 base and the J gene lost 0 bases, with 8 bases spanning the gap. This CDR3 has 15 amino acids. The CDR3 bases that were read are TGTGCCAGCAGCCAAGTAGGGGGGAACCAAGACACCCAGTAC. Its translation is CASSQVGGNQDTQY. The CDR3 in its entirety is CASSQVGGNQDTQYF.

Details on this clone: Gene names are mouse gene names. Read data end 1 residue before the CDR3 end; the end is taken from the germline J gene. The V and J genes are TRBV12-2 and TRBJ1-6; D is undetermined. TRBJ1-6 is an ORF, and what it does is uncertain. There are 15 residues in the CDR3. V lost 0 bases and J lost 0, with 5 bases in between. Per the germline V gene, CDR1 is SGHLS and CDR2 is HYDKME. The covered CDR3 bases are TGTGCCAGCTCTCTCGACGGTTCCTATAATTCGCCCCTCTAC. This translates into CASSLDGSYNSPLY. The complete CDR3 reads CASSLDGSYNSPLYF.

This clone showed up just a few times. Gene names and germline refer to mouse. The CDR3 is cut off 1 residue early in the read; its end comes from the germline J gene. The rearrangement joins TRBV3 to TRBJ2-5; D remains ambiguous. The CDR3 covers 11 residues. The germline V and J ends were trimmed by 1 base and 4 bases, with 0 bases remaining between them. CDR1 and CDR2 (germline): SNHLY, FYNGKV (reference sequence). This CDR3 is CASSLEDTQYF. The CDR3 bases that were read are TGTGCCAGCAGCTTAGAAGACACCCAGTAC.

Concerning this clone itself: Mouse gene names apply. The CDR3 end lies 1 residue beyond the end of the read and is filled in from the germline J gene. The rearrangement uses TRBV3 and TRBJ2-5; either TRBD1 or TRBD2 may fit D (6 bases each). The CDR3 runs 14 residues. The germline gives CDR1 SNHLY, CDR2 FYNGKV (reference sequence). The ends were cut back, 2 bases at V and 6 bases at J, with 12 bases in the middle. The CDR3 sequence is CASSLNGGRDTQYF. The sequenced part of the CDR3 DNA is TGTGCCAGCAGCTTAAATGGGGGCAGGGACACCCAGTAC.

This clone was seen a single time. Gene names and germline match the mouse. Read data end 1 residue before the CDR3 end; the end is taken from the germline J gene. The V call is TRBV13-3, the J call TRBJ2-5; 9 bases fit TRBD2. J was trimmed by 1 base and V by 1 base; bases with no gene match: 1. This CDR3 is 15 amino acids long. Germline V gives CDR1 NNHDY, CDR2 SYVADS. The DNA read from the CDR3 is TGTGCCAGCAGTGATTGGGGGGGCGACCAAGACACCCAGTAC. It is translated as CASSDWGGDQDTQY. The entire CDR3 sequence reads CASSDWGGDQDTQYF.

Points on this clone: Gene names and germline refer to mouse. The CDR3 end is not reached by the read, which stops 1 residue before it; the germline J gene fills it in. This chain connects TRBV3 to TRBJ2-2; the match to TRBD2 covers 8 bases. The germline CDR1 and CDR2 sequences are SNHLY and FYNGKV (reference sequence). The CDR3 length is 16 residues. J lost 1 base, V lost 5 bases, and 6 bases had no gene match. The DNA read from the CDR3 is TGTGCCAGCAGCCCCCCTGGGGGGCAAAACACCGGGCAGCTCTAC. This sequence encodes CASSPPGGQNTGQLY. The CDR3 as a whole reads CASSPPGGQNTGQLYF. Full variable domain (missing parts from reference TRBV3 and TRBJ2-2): GPKVLQIPSHQIIDMGQMVTLNCDPVSNHLYFYWYKQILGQQMEFLVNFYNGKVMEKSKLFKDQFSVERPDGSYFTLKIQPTALEDSAVYFCASSPPGGQNTGQLYFGEGSKLTVL.

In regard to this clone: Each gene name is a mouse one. Partial CDR3 DNA: TGTGCCAGCAGCCAAGAATGGGACAGGGGTGCAGAAACGCTGTAT. Amino acid sequence: CASSQEWDRGAETLY. The whole CDR3 protein is CASSQEWDRGAETLYF. The rearrangement links TRBV2 to TRBJ2-3; TRBD1 aligns across 9 bases. With the read ending 1 residue before the CDR3 end, the germline J gene is used to fill in that end. This CDR3 has 16 amino acids. V trimming: 0 bases; J trimming: 1 base; junction bases outside the gene matches: 2. Looked up from germline, CDR1 is LGHNA and CDR2 is YSYQKL.

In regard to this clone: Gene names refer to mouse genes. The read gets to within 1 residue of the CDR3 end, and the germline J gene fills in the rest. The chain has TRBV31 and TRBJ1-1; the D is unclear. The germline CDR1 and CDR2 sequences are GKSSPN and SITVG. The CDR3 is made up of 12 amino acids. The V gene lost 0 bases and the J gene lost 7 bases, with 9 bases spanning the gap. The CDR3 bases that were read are TGTGCCTGGAGTCTAGTACATAAAGAAGTCTTC. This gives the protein CAWSLVHKEVF. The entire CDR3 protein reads CAWSLVHKEVFF.

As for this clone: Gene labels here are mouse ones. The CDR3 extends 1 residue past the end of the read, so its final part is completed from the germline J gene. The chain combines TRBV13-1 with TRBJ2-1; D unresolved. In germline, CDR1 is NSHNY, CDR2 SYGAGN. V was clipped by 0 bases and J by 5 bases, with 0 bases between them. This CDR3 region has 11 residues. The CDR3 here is CASSDDAEQFF. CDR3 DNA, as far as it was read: TGTGCCAGCAGTGATGATGCTGAGCAGTTC.

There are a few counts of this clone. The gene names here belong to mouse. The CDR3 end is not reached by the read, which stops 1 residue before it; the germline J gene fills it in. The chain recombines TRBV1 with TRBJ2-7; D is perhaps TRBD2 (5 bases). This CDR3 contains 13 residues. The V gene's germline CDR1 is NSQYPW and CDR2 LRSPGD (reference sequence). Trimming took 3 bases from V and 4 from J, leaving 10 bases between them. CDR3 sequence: CTCSAGVRYEQYF. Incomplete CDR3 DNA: TGCACCTGCAGTGCTGGGGTCCGGTATGAACAGTAC.

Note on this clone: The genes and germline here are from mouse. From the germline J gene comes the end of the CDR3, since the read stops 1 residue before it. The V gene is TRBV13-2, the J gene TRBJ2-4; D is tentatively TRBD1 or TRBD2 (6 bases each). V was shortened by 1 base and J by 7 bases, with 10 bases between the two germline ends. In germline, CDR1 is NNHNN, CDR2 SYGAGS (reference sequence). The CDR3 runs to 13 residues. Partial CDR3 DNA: TGTGCCAGCGGTGATATGGGGGCGGACACCTTGTAC. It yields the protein CASGDMGADTLY. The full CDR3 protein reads CASGDMGADTLYF.

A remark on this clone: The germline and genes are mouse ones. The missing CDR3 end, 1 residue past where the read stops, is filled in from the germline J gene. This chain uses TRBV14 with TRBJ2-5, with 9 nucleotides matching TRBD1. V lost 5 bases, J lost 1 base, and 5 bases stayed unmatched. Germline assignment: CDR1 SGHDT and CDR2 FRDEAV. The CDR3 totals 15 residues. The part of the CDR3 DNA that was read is TGTGCCAGCAGACGGGACAGGGAGGACCAAGACACCCAGTAC. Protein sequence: CASRRDREDQDTQY. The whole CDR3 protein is CASRRDREDQDTQYF.

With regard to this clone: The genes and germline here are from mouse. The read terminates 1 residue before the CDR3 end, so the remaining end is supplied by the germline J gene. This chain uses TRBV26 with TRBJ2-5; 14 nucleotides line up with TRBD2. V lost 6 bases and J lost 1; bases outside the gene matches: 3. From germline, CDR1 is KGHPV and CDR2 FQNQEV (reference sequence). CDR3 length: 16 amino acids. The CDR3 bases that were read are TGTGCCAGCAGCTGGGACTGGGGGGGCTACCAAGACACCCAGTAC. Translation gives CASSWDWGGYQDTQY. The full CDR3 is CASSWDWGGYQDTQYF.